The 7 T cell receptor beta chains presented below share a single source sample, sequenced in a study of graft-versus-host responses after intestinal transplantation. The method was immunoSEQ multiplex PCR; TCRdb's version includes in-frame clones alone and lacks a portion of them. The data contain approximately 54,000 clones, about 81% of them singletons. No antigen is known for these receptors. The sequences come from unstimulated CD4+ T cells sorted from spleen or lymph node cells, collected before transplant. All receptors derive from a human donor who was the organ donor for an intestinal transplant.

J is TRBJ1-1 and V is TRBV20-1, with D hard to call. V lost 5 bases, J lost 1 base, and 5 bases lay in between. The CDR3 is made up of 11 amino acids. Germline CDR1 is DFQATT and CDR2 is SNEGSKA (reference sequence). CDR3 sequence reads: CSARRNTEAFF. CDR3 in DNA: TGCAGTGCTCGCAGGAACACTGAAGCTTTCTTT.

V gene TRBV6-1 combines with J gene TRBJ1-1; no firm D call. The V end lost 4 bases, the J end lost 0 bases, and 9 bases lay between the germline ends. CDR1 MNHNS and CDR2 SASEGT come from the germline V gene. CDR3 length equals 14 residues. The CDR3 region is CASSGLWMNTEAFF. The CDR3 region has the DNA TGTGCCAGCAGTGGCCTATGGATGAACACTGAAGCTTTCTTT.

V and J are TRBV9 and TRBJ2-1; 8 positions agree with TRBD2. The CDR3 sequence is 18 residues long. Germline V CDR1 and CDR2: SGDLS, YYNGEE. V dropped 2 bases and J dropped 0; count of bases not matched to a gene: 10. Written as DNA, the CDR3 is TGTGCCAGCAGCGTGGAGCGGGAGAAATGGAGCTCCTACAATGAGCAGTTCTTC. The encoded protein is CASSVEREKWSSYNEQFF. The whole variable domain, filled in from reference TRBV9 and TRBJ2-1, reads DSGVTQTPKHLITATGQRVTLRCSPRSGDLSVYWYQQSLDQGLQFLIQYYNGEERAKGNILERFSAQQFPDLHSELNLSSLELGDSALYFCASSVEREKWSSYNEQFFGPGTRLTVL.

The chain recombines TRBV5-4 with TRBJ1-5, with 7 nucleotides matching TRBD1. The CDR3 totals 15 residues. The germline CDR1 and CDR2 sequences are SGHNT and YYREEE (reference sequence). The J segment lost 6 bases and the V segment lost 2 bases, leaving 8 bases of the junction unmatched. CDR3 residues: CASSFTSDRSQPQHF. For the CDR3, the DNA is TGTGCCAGCAGCTTTACTTCGGACAGGTCTCAGCCCCAGCATTTT.

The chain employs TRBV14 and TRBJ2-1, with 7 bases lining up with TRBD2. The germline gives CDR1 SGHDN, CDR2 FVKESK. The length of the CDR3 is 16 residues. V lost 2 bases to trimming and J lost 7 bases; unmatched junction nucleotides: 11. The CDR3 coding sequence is TGTGCCAGCAGCCAAAAAGCGGGTCCCGGGGGGAATGAGCAGTTCTTC. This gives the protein CASSQKAGPGGNEQFF.

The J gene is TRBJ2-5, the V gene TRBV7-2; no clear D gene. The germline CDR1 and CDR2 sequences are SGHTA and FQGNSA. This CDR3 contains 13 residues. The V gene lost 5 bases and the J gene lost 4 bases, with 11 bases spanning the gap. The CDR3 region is CASSTPLLETQYF. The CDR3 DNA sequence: TGTGCCAGCAGCACCCCGTTGCTAGAGACCCAGTACTTC.

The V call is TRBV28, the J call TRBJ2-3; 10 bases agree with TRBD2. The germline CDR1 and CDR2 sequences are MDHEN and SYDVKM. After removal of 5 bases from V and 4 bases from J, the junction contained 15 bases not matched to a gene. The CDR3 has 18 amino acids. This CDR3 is CASSLRLPLAGVADTQYF. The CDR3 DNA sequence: TGTGCCAGCAGTCTCCGGCTGCCCCTAGCGGGAGTGGCAGATACGCAGTATTTT.